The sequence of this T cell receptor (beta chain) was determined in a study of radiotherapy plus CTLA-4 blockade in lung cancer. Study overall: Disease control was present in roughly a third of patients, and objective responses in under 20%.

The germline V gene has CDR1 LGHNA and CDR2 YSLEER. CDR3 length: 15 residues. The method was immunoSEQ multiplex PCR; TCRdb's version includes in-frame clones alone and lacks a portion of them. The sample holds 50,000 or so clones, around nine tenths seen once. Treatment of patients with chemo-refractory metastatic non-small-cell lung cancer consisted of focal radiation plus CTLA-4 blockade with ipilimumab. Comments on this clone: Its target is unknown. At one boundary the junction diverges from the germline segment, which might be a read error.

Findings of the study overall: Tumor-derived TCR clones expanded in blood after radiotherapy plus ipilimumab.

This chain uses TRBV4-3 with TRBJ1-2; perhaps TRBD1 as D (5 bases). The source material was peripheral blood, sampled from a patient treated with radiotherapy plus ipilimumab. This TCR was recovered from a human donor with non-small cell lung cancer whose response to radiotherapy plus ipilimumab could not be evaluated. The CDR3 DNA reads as TGCGCCAGCAGCCAAGATCTCGGCAGGGACTATAGCTACACCTTC. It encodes CASSQDLGRDYSYTF.